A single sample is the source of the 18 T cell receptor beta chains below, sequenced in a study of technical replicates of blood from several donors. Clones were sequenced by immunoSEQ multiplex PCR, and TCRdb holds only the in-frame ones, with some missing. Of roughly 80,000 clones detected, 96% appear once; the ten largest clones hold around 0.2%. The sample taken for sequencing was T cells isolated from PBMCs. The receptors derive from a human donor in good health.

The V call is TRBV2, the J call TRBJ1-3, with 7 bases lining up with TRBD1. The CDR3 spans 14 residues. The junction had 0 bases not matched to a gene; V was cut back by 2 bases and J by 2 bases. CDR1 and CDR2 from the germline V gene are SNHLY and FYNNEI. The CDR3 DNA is TGTGCCAGCAGTGAACAGGGGGCTGGAAACACCATATATTTT. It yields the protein CASSEQGAGNTIYF.

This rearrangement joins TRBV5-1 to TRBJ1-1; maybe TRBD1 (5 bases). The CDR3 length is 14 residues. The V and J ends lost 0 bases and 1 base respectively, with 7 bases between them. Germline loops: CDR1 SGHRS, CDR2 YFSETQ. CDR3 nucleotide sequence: TGCGCCAGCAGCTTGGCGGGGGAGAACACTGAAGCTTTCTTT. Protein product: CASSLAGENTEAFF.

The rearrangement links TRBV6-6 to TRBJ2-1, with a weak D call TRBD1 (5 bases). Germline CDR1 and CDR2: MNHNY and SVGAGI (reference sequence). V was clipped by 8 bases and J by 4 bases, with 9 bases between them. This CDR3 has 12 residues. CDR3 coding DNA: TGTGCCAGCGCGACAGTTTACAATGAGCAGTTCTTC. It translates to CASATVYNEQFF.

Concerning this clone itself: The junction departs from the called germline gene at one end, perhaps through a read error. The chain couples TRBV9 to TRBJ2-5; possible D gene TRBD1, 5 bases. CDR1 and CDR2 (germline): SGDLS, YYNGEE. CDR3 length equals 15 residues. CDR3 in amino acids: CVSSVDSGLVETQYF. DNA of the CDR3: TGTGTCAGCAGCGTAGACAGTGGGTTAGTAGAGACCCAGTACTTC.

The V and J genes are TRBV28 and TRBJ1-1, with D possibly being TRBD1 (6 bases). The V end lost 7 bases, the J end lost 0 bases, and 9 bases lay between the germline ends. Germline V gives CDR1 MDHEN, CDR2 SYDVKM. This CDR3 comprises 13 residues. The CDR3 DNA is TGTGCCAGCACATGGACAGTGAACACTGAAGCTTTCTTT. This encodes CASTWTVNTEAFF.

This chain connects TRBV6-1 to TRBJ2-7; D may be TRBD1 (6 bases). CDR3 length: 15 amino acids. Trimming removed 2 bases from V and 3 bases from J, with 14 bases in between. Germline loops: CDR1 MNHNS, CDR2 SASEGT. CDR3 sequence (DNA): TGTGCCAGCAGTGAAAGGCAAGGACAGCTCTACGAGCAGTACTTC. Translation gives CASSERQGQLYEQYF.

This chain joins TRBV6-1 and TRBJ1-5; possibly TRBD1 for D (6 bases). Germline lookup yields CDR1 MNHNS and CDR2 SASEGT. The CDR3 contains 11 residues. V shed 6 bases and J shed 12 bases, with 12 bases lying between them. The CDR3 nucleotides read TGTGCCAGCAGCGAAAACAGGGTCCAGCATTTT. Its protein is CASSENRVQHF.

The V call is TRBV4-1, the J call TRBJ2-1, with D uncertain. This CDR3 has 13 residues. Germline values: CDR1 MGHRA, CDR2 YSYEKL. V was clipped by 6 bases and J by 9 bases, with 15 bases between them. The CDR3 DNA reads TGCGCCAGCAGATCTGCAACGGTGAGTGAGCAGTTCTTC. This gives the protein CASRSATVSEQFF.

As DNA, the CDR3 is TGTGCCAGCAGCCCCGGAGGGTACACTGAAGCTTTCTTT. The encoded protein is CASSPGGYTEAFF. This rearrangement joins TRBV4-2 to TRBJ1-1; D uncertain. The CDR3 loop spans 13 amino acids. V gave up 4 bases and J gave up 3 bases, with 9 bases separating them. Germline CDR1 reads LGHNA; CDR2 reads YNFKEQ.

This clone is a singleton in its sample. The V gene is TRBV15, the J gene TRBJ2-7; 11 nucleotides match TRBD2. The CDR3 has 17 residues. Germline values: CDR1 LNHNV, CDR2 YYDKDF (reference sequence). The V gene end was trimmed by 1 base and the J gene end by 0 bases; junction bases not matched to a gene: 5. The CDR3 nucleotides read TGTGCCACCAGCAGAGCGGGACTAGCGGCTAGCTCCTACGAGCAGTACTTC. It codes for CATSRAGLAASSYEQYF.

The CDR3 loop is CASGVSGLGPVDHTEAFF. The CDR3 DNA reads as TGTGCCAGCGGAGTGAGTGGCCTAGGCCCGGTTGATCACACTGAAGCTTTCTTT. The chain combines TRBV28 with TRBJ1-1; no clear D. Trimming shortened V by 8 bases and J by 3 bases, and 28 bases separated the two germline ends. CDR3 size: 18 residues. In germline, CDR1 is MDHEN, CDR2 SYDVKM.

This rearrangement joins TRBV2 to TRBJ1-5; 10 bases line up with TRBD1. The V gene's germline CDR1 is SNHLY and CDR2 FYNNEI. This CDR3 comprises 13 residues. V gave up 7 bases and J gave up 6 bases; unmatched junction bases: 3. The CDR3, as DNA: TGTGCCAGCAAAGGGACAGGGGTTCAGCCCCAGCATTTT. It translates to CASKGTGVQPQHF.

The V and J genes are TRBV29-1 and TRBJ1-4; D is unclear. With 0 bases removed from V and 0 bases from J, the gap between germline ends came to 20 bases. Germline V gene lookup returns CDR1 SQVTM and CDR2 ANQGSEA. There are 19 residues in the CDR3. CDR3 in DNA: TGCAGCGTTGAAGATCGAGGGCACCGGGAAGCGTCAACTAATGAAAAACTGTTTTTT. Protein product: CSVEDRGHREASTNEKLFF.

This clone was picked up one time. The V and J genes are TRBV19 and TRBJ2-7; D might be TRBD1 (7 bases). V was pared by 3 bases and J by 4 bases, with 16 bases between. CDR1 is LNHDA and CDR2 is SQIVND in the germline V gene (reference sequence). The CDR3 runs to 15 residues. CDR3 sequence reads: CASSMGTEGAYEQYF. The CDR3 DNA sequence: TGTGCCAGTAGTATGGGAACGGAGGGGGCGTACGAGCAGTACTTC.

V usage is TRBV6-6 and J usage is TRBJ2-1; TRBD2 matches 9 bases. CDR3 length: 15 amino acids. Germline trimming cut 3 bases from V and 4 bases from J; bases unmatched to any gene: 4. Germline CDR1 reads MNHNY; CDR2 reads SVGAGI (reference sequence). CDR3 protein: CASSYPAGGYNEQFF. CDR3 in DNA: TGTGCCAGCAGTTATCCCGCGGGGGGGTACAATGAGCAGTTCTTC.

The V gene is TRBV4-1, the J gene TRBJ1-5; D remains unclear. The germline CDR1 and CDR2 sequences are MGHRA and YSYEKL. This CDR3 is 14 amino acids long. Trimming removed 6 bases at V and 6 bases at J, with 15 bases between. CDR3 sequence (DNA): TGCGCCAGCAGTCGATTGTTGTTGAGTCAGCCCCAGCATTTT. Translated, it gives CASSRLLLSQPQHF.

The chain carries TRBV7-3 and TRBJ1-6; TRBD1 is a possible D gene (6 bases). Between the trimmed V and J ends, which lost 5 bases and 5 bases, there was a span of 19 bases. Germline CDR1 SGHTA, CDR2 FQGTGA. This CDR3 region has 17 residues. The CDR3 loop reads CASSPSPGGFNNSPLHF. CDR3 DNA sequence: TGTGCCAGCAGCCCTTCCCCTGGGGGCTTTAATAATTCACCCCTCCACTTT.

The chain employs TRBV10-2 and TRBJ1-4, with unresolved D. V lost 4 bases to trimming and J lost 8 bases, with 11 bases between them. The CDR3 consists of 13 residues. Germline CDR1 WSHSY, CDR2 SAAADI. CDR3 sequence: CASSVSGREKLFF. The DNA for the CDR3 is TGCGCCAGCAGTGTTAGCGGACGGGAAAAACTGTTTTTT.